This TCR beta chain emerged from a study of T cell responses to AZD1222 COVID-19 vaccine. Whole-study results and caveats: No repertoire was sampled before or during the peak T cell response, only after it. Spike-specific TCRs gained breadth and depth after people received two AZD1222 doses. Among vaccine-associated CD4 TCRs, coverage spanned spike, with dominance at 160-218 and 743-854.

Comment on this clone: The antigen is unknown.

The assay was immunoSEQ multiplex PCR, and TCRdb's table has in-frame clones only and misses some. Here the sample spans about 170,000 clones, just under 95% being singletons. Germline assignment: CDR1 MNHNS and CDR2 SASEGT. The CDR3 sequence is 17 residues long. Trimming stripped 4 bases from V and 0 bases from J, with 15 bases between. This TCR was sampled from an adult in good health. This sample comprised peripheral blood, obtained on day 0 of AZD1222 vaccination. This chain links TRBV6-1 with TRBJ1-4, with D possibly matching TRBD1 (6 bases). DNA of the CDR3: TGTGCCAGCAGTGCACCCACAGGGATCGCAACTAATGAAAAACTGTTTTTT. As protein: CASSAPTGIATNEKLFF.